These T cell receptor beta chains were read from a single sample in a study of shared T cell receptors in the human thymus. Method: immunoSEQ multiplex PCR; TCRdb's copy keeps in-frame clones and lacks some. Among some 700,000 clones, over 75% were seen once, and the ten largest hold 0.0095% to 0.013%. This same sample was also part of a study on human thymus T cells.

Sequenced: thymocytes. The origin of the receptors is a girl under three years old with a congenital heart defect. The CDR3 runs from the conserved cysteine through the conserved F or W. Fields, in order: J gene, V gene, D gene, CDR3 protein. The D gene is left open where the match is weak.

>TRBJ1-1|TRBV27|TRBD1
CASSLSQGVQDTEAFF
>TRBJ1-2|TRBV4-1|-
CASSQEWFRMGFLTF
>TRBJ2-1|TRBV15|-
CATSAIVVRYNEQFF
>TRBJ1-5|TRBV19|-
CASSIDGDSNQPQHF
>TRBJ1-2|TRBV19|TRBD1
CASRDRRIYGYTF
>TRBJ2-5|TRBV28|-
CASRRQDLRTQYF
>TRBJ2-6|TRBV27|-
CASSPQGRNGANVLTF
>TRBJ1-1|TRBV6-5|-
CASSQLQVDTEAFF
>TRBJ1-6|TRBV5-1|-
CASSLWGGSSYNSPLHF
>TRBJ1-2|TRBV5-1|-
CASSSPRGTDGYTF
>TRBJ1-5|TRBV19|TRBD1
CATRRSLDRGGQPQHF
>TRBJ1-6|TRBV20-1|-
CSASYWAGLF
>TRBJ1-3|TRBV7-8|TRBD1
CASSLDDRADTIYF
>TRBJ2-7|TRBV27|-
CASSFTVSFSYEQYF
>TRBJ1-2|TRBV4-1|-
CASSQGLTGNYGYTF
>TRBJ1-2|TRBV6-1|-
CAISRVSYTF
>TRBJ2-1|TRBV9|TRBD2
CASSARHGTRTYNEQFF
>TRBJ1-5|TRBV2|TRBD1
CASSCRDRGEQPQHF
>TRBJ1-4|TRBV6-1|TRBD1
CASSGQGAPPPIEKLFF
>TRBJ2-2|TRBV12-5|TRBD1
CASGLGRDRGWTGELFF
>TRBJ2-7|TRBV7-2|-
CASSLEWGVYEQYF
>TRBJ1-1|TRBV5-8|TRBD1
CASSRGQGGPSTEAFF
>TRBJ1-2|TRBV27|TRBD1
CASSLIYRGGNYGYTF
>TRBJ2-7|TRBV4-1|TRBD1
CASSQDRDRESYEQYF
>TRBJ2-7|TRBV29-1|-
CSVEANGIGVYEQYF
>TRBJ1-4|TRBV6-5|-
CASRLQSTNEKLFF
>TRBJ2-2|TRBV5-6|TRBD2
CASSLSGLAGGVNTGELFF
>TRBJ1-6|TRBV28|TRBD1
CASRRTGWNSPLHF
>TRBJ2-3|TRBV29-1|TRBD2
CSVEASGGWVDTQYF
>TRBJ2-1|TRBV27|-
CASSGSQGNQHDNEQFF
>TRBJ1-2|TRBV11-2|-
CASSQGQHGYTF
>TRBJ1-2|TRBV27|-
CASSYTGTKSNYGYTF
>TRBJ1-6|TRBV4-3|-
CASSQDRVIYNSPLHF
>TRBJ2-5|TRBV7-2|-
CASSLAYWAGIVWEEETQYF
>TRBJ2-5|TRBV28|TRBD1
CASSWWTGGPQSGQETQYF
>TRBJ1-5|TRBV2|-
CASNPQGSHSNQPQHF
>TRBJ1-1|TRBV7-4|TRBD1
CASSLANGTGVKEGKAFF
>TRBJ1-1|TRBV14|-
CASSQVAARGTEAFF
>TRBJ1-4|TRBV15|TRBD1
CATSRDEGAREKLFF
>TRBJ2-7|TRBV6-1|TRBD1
CASSESTGEQGEQYF
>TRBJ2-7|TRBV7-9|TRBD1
CASRFDRGTDYEQYF
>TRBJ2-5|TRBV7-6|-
CASSPAGRGRPGETQYF
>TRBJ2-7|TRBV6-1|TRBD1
CASSEAYGQGEELEQYF
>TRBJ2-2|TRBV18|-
CALAQEGAGELFF
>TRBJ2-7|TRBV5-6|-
CASSLVGVADKSYEQYF